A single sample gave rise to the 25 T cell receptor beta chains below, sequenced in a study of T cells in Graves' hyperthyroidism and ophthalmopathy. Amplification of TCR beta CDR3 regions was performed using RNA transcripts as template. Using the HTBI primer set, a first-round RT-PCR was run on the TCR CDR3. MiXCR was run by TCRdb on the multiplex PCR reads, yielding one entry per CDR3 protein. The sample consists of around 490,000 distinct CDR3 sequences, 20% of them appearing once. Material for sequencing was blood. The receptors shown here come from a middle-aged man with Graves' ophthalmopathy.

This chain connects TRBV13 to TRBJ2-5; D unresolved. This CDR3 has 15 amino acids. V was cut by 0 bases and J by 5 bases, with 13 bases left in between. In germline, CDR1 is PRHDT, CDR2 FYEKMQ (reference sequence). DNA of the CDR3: TGTGCCAGCAGCTTAGGCGGAGAGGAAGGGGAGACCCAGTACTTC. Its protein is CASSLGGEEGETQYF. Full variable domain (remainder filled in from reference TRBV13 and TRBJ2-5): AAGVIQSPRHLIKEKRETATLKCYPIPRHDTVYWYQQGPGQDPQFLISFYEKMQSDKGSIPDRFSAQQFSDYHSELNMSSLELGDSALYFCASSLGGEEGETQYFGPGTRLLVL.

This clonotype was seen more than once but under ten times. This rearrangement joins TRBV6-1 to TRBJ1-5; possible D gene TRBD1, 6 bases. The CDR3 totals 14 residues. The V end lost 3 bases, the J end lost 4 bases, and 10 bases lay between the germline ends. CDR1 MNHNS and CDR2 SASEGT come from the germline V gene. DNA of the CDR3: TGTGCCAGCAGTGAGCTGGACAGTAATCAGCCCCAGCATTTT. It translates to CASSELDSNQPQHF.

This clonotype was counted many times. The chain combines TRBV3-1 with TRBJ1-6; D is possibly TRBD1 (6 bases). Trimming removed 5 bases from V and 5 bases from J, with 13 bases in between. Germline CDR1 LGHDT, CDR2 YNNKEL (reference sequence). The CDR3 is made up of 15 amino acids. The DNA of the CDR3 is TGTGCCAGCAGCTTAACGGACAGCCATAATTCACCCCTCCACTTT. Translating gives CASSLTDSHNSPLHF.

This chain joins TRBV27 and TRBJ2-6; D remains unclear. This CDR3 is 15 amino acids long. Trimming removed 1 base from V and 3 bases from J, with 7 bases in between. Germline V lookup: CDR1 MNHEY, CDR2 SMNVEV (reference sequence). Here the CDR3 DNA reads TGTGCCAGCAGTTTATTGGTCGGTGGGGCCAACGTCCTGACTTTC. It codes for CASSLLVGGANVLTF.

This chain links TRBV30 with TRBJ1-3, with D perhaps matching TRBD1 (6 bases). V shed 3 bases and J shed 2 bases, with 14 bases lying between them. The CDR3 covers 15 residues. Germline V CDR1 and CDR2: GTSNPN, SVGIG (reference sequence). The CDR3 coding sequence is TGTGCCTGGAGCTTCGGACAGCGGACTGGAAACACCATATATTTT. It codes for CAWSFGQRTGNTIYF.

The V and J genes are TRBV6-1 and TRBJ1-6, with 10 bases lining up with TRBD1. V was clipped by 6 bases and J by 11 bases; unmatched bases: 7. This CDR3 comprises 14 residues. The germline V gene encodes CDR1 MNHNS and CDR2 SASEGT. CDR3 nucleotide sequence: TGTGCCAGCAGCCTCCGGGACAGGGGTGCACCCCTCCACTTT. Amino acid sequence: CASSLRDRGAPLHF.

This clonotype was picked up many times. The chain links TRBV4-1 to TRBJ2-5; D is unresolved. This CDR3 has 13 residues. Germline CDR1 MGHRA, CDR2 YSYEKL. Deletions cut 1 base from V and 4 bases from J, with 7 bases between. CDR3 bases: TGCGCCAGCAGCCAAGGTGCGGTAGAGACCCAGTACTTC. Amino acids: CASSQGAVETQYF.

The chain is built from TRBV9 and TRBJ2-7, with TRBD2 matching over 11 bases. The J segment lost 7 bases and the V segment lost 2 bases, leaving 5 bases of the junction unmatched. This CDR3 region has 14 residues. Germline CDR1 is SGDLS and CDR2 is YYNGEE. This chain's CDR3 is CASSVTSGMGEQYF. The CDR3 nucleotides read TGTGCCAGCAGCGTGACTAGCGGGATGGGGGAGCAGTACTTC.

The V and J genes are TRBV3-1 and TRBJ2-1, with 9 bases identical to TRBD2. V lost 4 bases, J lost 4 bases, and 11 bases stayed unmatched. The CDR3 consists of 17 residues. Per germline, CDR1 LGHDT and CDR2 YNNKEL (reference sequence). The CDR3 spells CASSPDRASGKYNEQFF. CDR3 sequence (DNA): TGTGCCAGCAGCCCCGACAGGGCTAGCGGGAAGTACAATGAGCAGTTCTTC.

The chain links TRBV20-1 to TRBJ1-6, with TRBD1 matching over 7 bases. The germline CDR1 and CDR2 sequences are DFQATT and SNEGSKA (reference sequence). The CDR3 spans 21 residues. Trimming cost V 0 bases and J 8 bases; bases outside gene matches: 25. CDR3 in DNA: TGCAGTGCTAGAGAGGAGACGTGGGGGGGCAGGGGGATCCTGAAGGATTCACCCCTCCACTTT. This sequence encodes CSAREETWGGRGILKDSPLHF.

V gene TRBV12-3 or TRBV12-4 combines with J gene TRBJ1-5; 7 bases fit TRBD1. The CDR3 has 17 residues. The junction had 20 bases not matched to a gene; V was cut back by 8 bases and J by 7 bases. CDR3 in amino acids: CASVGGQRGGGAQPQHF. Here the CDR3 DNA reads TGTGCCAGCGTGGGGGGACAGAGGGGCGGAGGTGCGCAGCCCCAGCATTTT.

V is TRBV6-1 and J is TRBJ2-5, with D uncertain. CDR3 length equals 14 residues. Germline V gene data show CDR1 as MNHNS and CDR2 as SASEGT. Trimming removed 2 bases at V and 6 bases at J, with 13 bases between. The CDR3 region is CASSELSSWQTQYF. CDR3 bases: TGTGCCAGCAGTGAACTTAGTAGCTGGCAGACCCAGTACTTC.

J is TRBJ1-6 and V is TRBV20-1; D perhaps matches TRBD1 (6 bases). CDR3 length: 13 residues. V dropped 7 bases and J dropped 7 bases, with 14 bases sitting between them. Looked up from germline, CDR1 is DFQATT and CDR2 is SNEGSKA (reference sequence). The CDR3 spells CSVRERGNSPLHF. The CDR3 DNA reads TGCAGTGTCAGAGAGAGGGGGAATTCACCCCTCCACTTT.

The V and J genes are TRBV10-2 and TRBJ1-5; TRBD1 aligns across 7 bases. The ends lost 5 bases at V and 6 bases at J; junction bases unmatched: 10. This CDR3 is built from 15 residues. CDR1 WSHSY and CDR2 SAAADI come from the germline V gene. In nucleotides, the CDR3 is TGCGCCAGCAGTCCTAGACAGGGCTGGAGTCAGCCCCAGCATTTT. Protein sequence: CASSPRQGWSQPQHF.

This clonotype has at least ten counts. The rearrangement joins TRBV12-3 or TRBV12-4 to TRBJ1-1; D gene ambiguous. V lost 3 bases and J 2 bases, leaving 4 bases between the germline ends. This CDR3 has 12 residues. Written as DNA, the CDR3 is TGTGCCAGCAGTTTCGCTAACACTGAAGCTTTCTTT. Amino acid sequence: CASSFANTEAFF.

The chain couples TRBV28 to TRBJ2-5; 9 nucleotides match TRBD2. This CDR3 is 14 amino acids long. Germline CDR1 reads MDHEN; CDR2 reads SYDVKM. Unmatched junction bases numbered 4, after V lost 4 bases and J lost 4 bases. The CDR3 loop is CASSSLAGTETQYF. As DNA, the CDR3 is TGTGCCAGCAGTTCCCTAGCGGGAACAGAGACCCAGTACTTC.

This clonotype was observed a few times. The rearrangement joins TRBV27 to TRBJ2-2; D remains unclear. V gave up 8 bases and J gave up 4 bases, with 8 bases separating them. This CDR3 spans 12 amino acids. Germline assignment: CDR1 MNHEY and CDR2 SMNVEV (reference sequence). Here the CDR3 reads CASLGLTGELFF. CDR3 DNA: TGTGCCAGCCTAGGGCTCACCGGGGAGCTGTTTTTT.

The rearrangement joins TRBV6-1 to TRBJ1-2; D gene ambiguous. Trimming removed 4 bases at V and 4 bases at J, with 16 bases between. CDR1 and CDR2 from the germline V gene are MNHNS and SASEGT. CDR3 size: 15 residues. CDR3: CASSATTEPLYGYTF. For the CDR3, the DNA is TGTGCCAGCAGTGCAACGACCGAGCCACTCTATGGCTACACCTTC.

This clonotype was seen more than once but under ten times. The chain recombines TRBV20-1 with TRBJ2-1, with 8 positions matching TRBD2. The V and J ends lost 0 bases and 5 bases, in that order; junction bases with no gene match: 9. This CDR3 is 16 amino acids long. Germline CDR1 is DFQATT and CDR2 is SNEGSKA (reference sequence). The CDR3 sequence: CSARDDRAGDNNEQFF. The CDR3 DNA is TGCAGTGCTAGAGATGATCGAGCGGGAGATAACAATGAGCAGTTCTTC.

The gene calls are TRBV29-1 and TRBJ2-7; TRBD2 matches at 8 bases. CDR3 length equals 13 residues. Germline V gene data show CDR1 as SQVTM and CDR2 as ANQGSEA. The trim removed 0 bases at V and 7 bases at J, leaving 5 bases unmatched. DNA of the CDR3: TGCAGCGTTGAAGAACGGGGGGGAGGAGAGCAGTACTTC. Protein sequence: CSVEERGGGEQYF.

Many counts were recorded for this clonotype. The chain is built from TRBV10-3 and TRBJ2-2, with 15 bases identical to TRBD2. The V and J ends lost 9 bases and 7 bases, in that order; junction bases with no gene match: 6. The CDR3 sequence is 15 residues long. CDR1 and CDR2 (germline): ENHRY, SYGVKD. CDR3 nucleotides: TGTGCCATAGGAAAGGGACTAGCGGGAGGCGGGGAGCTGTTTTTT. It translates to CAIGKGLAGGGELFF.

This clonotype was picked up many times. CDR3: CASNRGWGNEQFF. The CDR3 nucleotides read TGTGCCAGCAACCGAGGATGGGGCAATGAGCAGTTCTTC. V usage is TRBV2 and J usage is TRBJ2-1; D unresolved. With 7 bases removed from V and 6 bases from J, the gap between germline ends came to 13 bases. CDR3 length equals 13 residues. CDR1 is SNHLY, CDR2 FYNNEI, per germline.

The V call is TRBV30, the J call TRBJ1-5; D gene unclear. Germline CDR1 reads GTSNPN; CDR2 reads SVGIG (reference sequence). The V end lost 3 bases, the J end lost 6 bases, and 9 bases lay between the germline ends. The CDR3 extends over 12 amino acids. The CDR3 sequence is CAWSSVGQPQHF. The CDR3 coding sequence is TGTGCCTGGAGCTCGGTCGGTCAGCCCCAGCATTTT. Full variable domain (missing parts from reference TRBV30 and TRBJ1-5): SQTIHQWPATLVQPVGSPLSLECTVEGTSNPNLYWYRQAAGRGLQLLFYSVGIGQISSEVPQNLSASRPQDRQFILSSKKLLLSDSGFYLCAWSSVGQPQHFGDGTRLSIL.

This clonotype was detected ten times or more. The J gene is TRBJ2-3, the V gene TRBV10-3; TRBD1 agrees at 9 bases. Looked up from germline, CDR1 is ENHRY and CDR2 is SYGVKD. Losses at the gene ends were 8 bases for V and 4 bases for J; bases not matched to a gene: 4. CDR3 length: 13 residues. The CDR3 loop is CAIGDRDPDTQYF. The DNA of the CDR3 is TGTGCCATCGGGGACAGGGATCCAGATACGCAGTATTTT.

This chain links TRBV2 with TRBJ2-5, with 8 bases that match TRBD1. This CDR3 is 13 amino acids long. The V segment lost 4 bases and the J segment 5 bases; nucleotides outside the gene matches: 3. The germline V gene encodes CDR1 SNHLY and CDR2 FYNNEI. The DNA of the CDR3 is TGTGCCAGCAGTGTACAGGGGGAGGAGACCCAGTACTTC. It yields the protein CASSVQGEETQYF.